Below, 20 T cell receptor beta chains from the same sample are listed, as sequenced in a study of T cell changes during pregnancy in multiple sclerosis. The protocol was immunoSEQ multiplex PCR, while the TCRdb copy is restricted to in-frame clones and leaves out a portion. The sample lists about 100,000 clones, roughly 92% occurring once. The starting material was peripheral blood, obtained after pregnancy. These receptors came from a female donor with multiple sclerosis, enrolled in a pregnancy study.

The chain employs TRBV27 and TRBJ2-7; the match to TRBD2 covers 13 bases. The CDR3 sequence is 15 residues long. V dropped 8 bases and J dropped 0; count of bases not matched to a gene: 4. Germline CDR1 reads MNHEY; CDR2 reads SMNVEV (reference sequence). CDR3 loop: CASWGLAGSSYEQYF. DNA for the CDR3: TGTGCCAGCTGGGGACTAGCGGGAAGCTCCTACGAGCAGTACTTC.

The rearrangement joins TRBV5-5 to TRBJ2-6, with D unresolved. This CDR3 is 15 amino acids long. Germline V CDR1 and CDR2: SGHKS, YYEKEE (reference sequence). Between the trimmed V and J ends, which lost 4 bases and 0 bases, there was a span of 8 bases. The DNA of the CDR3 is TGTGCCAGCAGCCTCCCTAGCTCTGGGGCCAACGTCCTGACTTTC. Amino acids: CASSLPSSGANVLTF.

This clone has a single count. The chain uses TRBV2 and TRBJ2-3, with TRBD2 as a possible D gene (7 bases). V lost 8 bases to trimming and J lost 9 bases, with 18 bases between them. Germline loops: CDR1 SNHLY, CDR2 FYNNEI. This CDR3 is 13 amino acids long. CDR3 loop: CASEGRARGTQYF. CDR3 nucleotide sequence: TGTGCCAGCGAGGGGAGGGCAAGGGGGACGCAGTATTTT.

This rearrangement joins TRBV6-1 to TRBJ2-3; 7 bases are a match to TRBD2. The V segment lost 8 bases and the J segment 4 bases; nucleotides outside the gene matches: 12. CDR1 and CDR2 from the germline V gene are MNHNS and SASEGT. This CDR3 is built from 15 residues. For the CDR3, the DNA is TGTGCCAGCTCCGCCGGCGGGAGTCTCTCAGATACGCAGTATTTT. Protein: CASSAGGSLSDTQYF.

The J gene is TRBJ2-1, the V gene TRBV19; 15 bases map to TRBD2. Germline CDR1 is LNHDA and CDR2 is SQIVND (reference sequence). V lost 7 bases, J lost 6 bases, and 7 bases stayed unmatched. The CDR3 runs to 16 residues. The chain's CDR3 is CASKRQGLAGGNEQFF. The CDR3 nucleotides are TGTGCCAGTAAGAGACAGGGACTAGCGGGAGGCAATGAGCAGTTCTTC.

The CDR3: CASSAVQGSNEKLFF. CDR3 bases: TGCGCCAGCAGCGCTGTCCAGGGGTCTAATGAAAAACTGTTTTTT. This rearrangement joins TRBV5-1 to TRBJ1-4; the D gene is possibly TRBD1 (6 bases). The germline V gene has CDR1 SGHRS and CDR2 YFSETQ. This CDR3 is built from 15 residues. The V end was cut by 4 bases, the J end by 3 bases, with 13 bases between.

The genes are TRBV6-1 and TRBJ2-4; D perhaps matches TRBD1 (5 bases). The CDR3 is 15 residues long. The V gene's germline CDR1 is MNHNS and CDR2 SASEGT. V was pared by 2 bases and J by 11 bases, with 19 bases between. Here the CDR3 reads CASSEQSNLRGVQYF. In nucleotides, the CDR3 is TGTGCCAGCAGTGAACAGTCCAATCTAAGGGGCGTTCAGTACTTC.

The genes are TRBV28 and TRBJ2-7, with TRBD2 matching over 7 bases. The germline V gene has CDR1 MDHEN and CDR2 SYDVKM. J gave up 6 bases and V 2 bases, and 10 bases lay outside the gene matches. The length of the CDR3 is 15 residues. The CDR3 sequence: CASSLLLARGVEQYF. In DNA form, the CDR3 reads TGTGCCAGCAGTTTACTACTAGCGAGGGGTGTCGAGCAGTACTTC.

This clone is a singleton in its sample. The chain recombines TRBV10-1 with TRBJ2-3; the match to TRBD2 covers 8 bases. V shed 3 bases and J 6 bases; nucleotides not matched to a gene: 8. This CDR3 contains 15 residues. Germline-derived CDR1 and CDR2 are WNHNN and SYGVQD (reference sequence). CDR3 in amino acids: CASSDGSGSWDTQYF. In DNA form, the CDR3 reads TGCGCCAGCAGTGATGGCAGCGGGAGTTGGGATACGCAGTATTTT.

This chain joins TRBV6-5 and TRBJ1-5; D may be TRBD1 (6 bases). The CDR3 contains 15 residues. CDR1 and CDR2 from the germline V gene are MNHEY and SVGAGI. V lost 5 bases and J 3 bases, leaving 14 bases between the germline ends. CDR3: CASSIQGLPNQPQHF. In nucleotides, the CDR3 is TGTGCCAGCAGTATACAGGGTTTGCCCAATCAGCCCCAGCATTTT.

The chain uses TRBV11-2 and TRBJ2-7, with a weak D call TRBD2 (6 bases). The CDR3 covers 16 residues. V lost 0 bases, J lost 1 base, and 13 bases lay in between. CDR1 and CDR2 (germline): SGHAT, FQNNGV. CDR3 loop: CASSLDWGTPSYEQYF. The CDR3 DNA reads TGTGCCAGCAGCTTAGATTGGGGGACTCCTTCCTACGAGCAGTACTTC.

J is TRBJ2-7 and V is TRBV19; 12 bases line up with TRBD2. The length of the CDR3 is 16 residues. The V segment lost 1 base and the J segment 2 bases; nucleotides outside the gene matches: 3. Looked up from germline, CDR1 is LNHDA and CDR2 is SQIVND (reference sequence). The CDR3 nucleotides are TGTGCCAGTAGTATAGCGACTAGCGGGGGAACCTACGAGCAGTACTTC. Its translation: CASSIATSGGTYEQYF.

V is TRBV28 and J is TRBJ1-2; a possible D gene is TRBD1 (5 bases). Germline V gene lookup returns CDR1 MDHEN and CDR2 SYDVKM. V shed 3 bases and J shed 4 bases, with 9 bases lying between them. The CDR3 has 13 residues. CDR3 nucleotide sequence: TGTGCCAGCAGTTTCGCGGGGCGCTATGGCTACACCTTC. Encoded protein: CASSFAGRYGYTF.

V is TRBV19 and J is TRBJ2-2; 10 positions agree with TRBD2. Germline values: CDR1 LNHDA, CDR2 SQIVND (reference sequence). Losses at the gene ends were 6 bases for V and 4 bases for J; bases not matched to a gene: 5. The CDR3 contains 15 residues. CDR3 residues: CASRGTSAFTGELFF. CDR3 nucleotides: TGTGCCAGTAGAGGGACTAGCGCATTCACCGGGGAGCTGTTTTTT.

The CDR3 DNA reads as TGCGCCAGCAGCTTGACTTTCGCGGGAGGGGGCGAGCAGTACTTC. Amino acids: CASSLTFAGGGEQYF. This chain connects TRBV5-1 to TRBJ2-7, with 9 bases matching TRBD2. The germline V gene encodes CDR1 SGHRS and CDR2 YFSETQ. CDR3 length equals 15 residues. V was clipped by 1 base and J by 6 bases; unmatched bases: 8.

The gene calls are TRBV6-5 and TRBJ1-2; D gene ambiguous. This CDR3 spans 14 amino acids. The V gene lost 5 bases and the J gene lost 3 bases, with 13 bases spanning the gap. Germline assignment: CDR1 MNHEY and CDR2 SVGAGI. The CDR3 region is CASSKQNPYYGYTF. CDR3 bases: TGTGCCAGCAGTAAACAGAACCCCTACTATGGCTACACCTTC.

The V and J genes are TRBV28 and TRBJ2-2; 11 bases line up with TRBD2. Germline CDR1 MDHEN, CDR2 SYDVKM. V lost 10 bases and J lost 6; bases outside the gene matches: 10. This CDR3 is built from 15 residues. Here the CDR3 reads CATTQGLAGSGELFF. DNA of the CDR3: TGTGCCACCACCCAAGGACTAGCGGGTTCCGGGGAGCTGTTTTTT. The variable domain in full, completed from reference TRBV28 and TRBJ2-2, reads DVKVTQSSRYLVKRTGEKVFLECVQDMDHENMFWYRQDPGLGLRLIYFSYDVKMKEKGDIPEGYSVSREKKERFSLILESASTNQTSMYLCATTQGLAGSGELFFGEGSRLTVL.

The chain couples TRBV19 to TRBJ1-1; the D gene is possibly TRBD1 (6 bases). V lost 7 bases, J lost 1 base, and 13 bases lay in between. This CDR3 comprises 14 residues. Germline CDR1 LNHDA, CDR2 SQIVND (reference sequence). The CDR3 region is CASTVTGGNTEAFF. For the CDR3, the DNA is TGTGCCAGTACCGTGACAGGTGGGAACACTGAAGCTTTCTTT.

V usage is TRBV9 and J usage is TRBJ1-4; D is unresolved. The V gene lost 4 bases and the J gene lost 3 bases, with 10 bases spanning the gap. Germline loops: CDR1 SGDLS, CDR2 YYNGEE. This CDR3 is built from 14 residues. CDR3 sequence: CASSPVQSNEKLFF. The CDR3 bases are TGTGCCAGCAGCCCTGTCCAGTCTAATGAAAAACTGTTTTTT.

The rearrangement uses TRBV11-2 and TRBJ2-1; 8 nucleotides match TRBD2. After removal of 5 bases from V and 0 bases from J, the junction contained 9 bases not matched to a gene. CDR1 and CDR2 from the germline V gene are SGHAT and FQNNGV. CDR3 size: 17 residues. The CDR3 DNA sequence: TGTGCCAGCAGCCAGAGGACTAGCCGTAGCTCCTACAATGAGCAGTTCTTC. It encodes CASSQRTSRSSYNEQFF.